Detailed here is one T cell receptor beta chain. Its antigen is as yet unknown. The CDR3 totals 12 residues. Trimming removed 6 bases from V and 11 bases from J; junction bases left unmatched: 9. CDR1 is GTSNPN and CDR2 is SVGIG in the germline V gene (reference sequence). Described time point: peripheral blood 6 weeks after treatment start. The data are from a study of PD-L1 blockade in urothelial cancer. Study at large: Patients' prior chemotherapy regimens numbered 0 to 3. Samples of blood were analyzed 3 weeks (second dose) and 6 weeks after treatment start. Study findings and constraints: Greater 3-week expansion of tumor-associated blood clones was recorded for durable-benefit patients.

Measured with immunoSEQ multiplex PCR; TCRdb has only the in-frame clones, and not every one. The sample includes about 43,000 clones, approximately 83% of them seen just once. The chain links TRBV30 to TRBJ2-5, with 10 bases lining up with TRBD1. This sequence originates from a man aged 60 to 69 with urothelial cancer. Sequencing used PBMCs, obtained around atezolizumab (anti-PD-L1) treatment. DNA of the CDR3: TGTGCCTGTACCGGGACAGGGGATTCACAGTACTTC. This encodes CACTGTGDSQYF. Full variable domain (rest looked up from reference TRBV30 and TRBJ2-5): SQTIHQWPATLVQPVGSPLSLECTVEGTSNPNLYWYRQAAGRGLQLLFYSVGIGQISSEVPQNLSASRPQDRQFILSSKKLLLSDSGFYLCACTGTGDSQYFGPGTRLLVL.